This T cell receptor (beta chain) was sequenced for a study of blood T cell repertoires in COVID-19 (dated by TCRdb to 2018 to 2020). For the study in its entirety: Collaborator samples came from the United States, Italy and Spain and covered acute and convalescent phases of COVID-19. A freely available public database, intended as a resource for researchers studying the immune response to SARS-CoV-2, is where the repertoires were released. Subjects who had been exposed to COVID-19, were actively infected with it, or had recovered from it provided the deeply sampled blood TCRbeta repertoires that made up the dataset. Sample metadata almost always included a de-identified subject ID, COVID-19 status, age in years and sex. The material from the prospective study consisted of cDNA or gDNA derived from T cells, B-cell-depleted T cells, or PBMCs. Where available, HLA class I and class II types were taken from metadata supplied by the sample provider and were not determined by assay-based typing. The samples were drawn from the first 160 participants of the ongoing ImmuneRACE study and from some 1,300 subjects provided by 6 global collaborators. Points the paper makes about the study in general: Clinical and demographic metadata were provided uncurated, with the amount varying by source and participant.

Enrolling through a virtual design, the prospective study's participants ranged in age from roughly 18 to 95 years and lived across about two dozen United States geographic areas. Cohort assignment in the prospective study relied on participant-reported clinical history from a screening survey and a study questionnaire. For ImmuneRACE Cohort 3, a participant was defined as recovered based on two consecutive negative NP/OP PCR tests, clearance by a healthcare professional, or resolution of symptoms. Mobile phlebotomists in the prospective study collected whole blood, serum and a nasopharyngeal or oropharyngeal swab from every participant. Prospective study participants could optionally give additional blood draws and questionnaires over an approximately two-month period. Blood samples from the prospective study were shipped frozen or at room temperature prior to DNA extraction. Comment on this clone: This receptor's antigen is unknown. Nothing much larger sits one base from this clone, and base qualities are not available.

From a lookup of the germline V gene, CDR1 and CDR2 are SQVTM and ANQGSEA. CDR3 length: 15 amino acids, cysteine to phenylalanine. Just the 45-base CDR3 DNA is kept, in frame starting at base 1. V loses 4 bases, J loses 0 bases, and the germline ends lie 12 bases apart. The immunoSEQ Assay, a bias-controlled multiplex PCR, was used to amplify TCRbeta CDR3 regions from genomic DNA. The study's processing was this. The number of nucleated cells in each sample was estimated by amplification of reference gene primers within the assay. To quantify the absolute abundance of each unique TCRbeta CDR3 rearrangement, sequence reads were collapsed and filtered. For each sample, productive Simpson clonality was calculated as the square root of Simpson's diversity index across productive rearrangements. Sourced from immuneACCESS, this table was stored by TCRdb with only in-frame sequences that have V and J called. A share of the clones is absent; for the studies checked, an unresolved V gene accounts for under half, and the remainder has no known explanation. V and J calls and clone size are given by that table; D and trimming were obtained from the DNA. The sample table records around 300,000 clones; around nine tenths of these occur just once. The ten largest clones represent under 7% of the sample.

The chain couples TRBV29-1 to TRBJ2-2; possibly the D gene is TRBD1, per 5 matching bases. The sequencing input was PBMCs or T cells enriched from blood (not recorded which). This receptor was obtained from a woman aged 40 to 50 who had recovered from COVID-19. The encoded CDR3 is CSVALQETNTGELFF. The bases are TGCAGCGTTGCTTTACAGGAAACGAACACCGGGGAGCTGTTTTTT.